The 2 T cell receptor beta chains presented below share a single source sample, sequenced in a study of T cell responses to AZD1222 COVID-19 vaccine (dated by TCRdb to the early 2020s). The library was made by the immunoSEQ multiplex PCR assay. TCRdb provides this immuneACCESS table in a form limited to in-frame rearrangements. Some clones are lacking; in checked studies, under half of them reflect an unresolved V gene, and why the rest are absent is not known. The sample has about 120,000 clones on record, approximately 90% of them singletons. The top ten clonotypes cover 3% of the sample. The sample's time point label, decoded: about 28 days (+/-7) after the second vaccine dose. Material: peripheral blood, obtained 28 days after the second AZD1222 dose. The receptors come from an adult who received the AZD1222 COVID-19 vaccine.

The CDR3 region is CASSFRGRQETQYF. CDR3 nucleotides: TGTGCCAGCAGTTTCAGGGGGCGGCAAGAGACCCAGTACTTC. This chain connects TRBV27 to TRBJ2-5; 8 bases align to TRBD1. CDR1 and CDR2 from the germline V gene are MNHEY and SMNVEV (reference sequence). CDR3 length: 14 amino acids. V lost 3 bases and J lost 2; bases outside the gene matches: 2.

V gene TRBV12-3 or TRBV12-4 combines with J gene TRBJ2-5; D not resolved. This CDR3 region has 13 residues. Deletions cut 4 bases from V and 5 bases from J, with 11 bases between. CDR3 in DNA: TGTGCCAGCAGTTCCTGGGCCAGGGAGACCCAGTACTTC. Translated, it gives CASSSWARETQYF.